The T cell receptor beta chain under discussion was sequenced for a study of neurological immune-mediated disorders. Study results and limitations: HTLV-1-associated myelopathy showed the most TCR clonal expansion; multiple sclerosis the least, below healthy controls.

The CDR3 length is 11 residues. V lost 4 bases and J 4 bases, leaving 7 bases between the germline ends. The germline V gene encodes CDR1 SQVTM and CDR2 ANQGSEA. Sample time point: longitudinal time-point 1 (baseline). In the case of this clonotype: The target antigen is unknown.

The cDNA was synthesized by means of template-switch 5'RACE, which was carried out with 10-nucleotide random UMIs. TCRdb ran MiXCR on the 5' RACE reads and lists one entry per CDR3 protein. The sample lists some 68,000 distinct CDR3 sequences, roughly an eighth occurring once. Specimen: PBMCs. The V gene is TRBV29-1, the J gene TRBJ1-1; the D gene is possibly TRBD1 (5 bases). The receptor comes from a female donor with HTLV-1-associated myelopathy (HAM/TSP). CDR3 amino acids: CSVGRATEAFF. CDR3 coding DNA: TGCAGCGTTGGCAGGGCCACTGAAGCTTTCTTT.